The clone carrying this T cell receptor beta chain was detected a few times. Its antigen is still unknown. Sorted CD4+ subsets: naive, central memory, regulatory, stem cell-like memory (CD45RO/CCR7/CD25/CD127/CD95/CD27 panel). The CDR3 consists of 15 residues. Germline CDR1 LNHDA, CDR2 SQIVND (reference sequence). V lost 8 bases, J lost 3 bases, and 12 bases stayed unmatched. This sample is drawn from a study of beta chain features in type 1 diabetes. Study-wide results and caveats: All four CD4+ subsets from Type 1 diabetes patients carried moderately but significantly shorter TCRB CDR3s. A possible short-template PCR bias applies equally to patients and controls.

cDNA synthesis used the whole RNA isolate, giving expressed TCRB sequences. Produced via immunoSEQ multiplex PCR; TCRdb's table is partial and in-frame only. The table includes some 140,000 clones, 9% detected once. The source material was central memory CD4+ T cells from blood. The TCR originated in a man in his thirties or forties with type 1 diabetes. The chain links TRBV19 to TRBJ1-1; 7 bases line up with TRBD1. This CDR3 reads CASQGGTARDTEAFF. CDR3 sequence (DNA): TGTGCCAGTCAGGGCGGGACAGCCAGAGACACTGAAGCTTTCTTT. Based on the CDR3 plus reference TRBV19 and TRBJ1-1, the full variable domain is DGGITQSPKYLFRKEGQNVTLSCEQNLNHDAMYWYRQDPGQGLRLIYYSQIVNDFQKGDIAEGYSVSREKKESFPLTVTSAQKNPTAFYLCASQGGTARDTEAFFGQGTRLTVV.